The T cell receptor beta chain described here comes from a study of cytomegalovirus exposure and HLA in healthy donors. Germline-derived CDR1 and CDR2 are SGHNT and YENEEA. The CDR3 length is 17 residues. The junction had 8 bases not matched to a gene; V was cut back by 4 bases and J by 1 base. PCR primers comprised 60 Vbeta and 13 Jbeta primers. TCRdb keeps only in-frame clones here, not all; method: immunoSEQ multiplex PCR. Its table records 110,000 to 150,000 clones. A word on this clone: The antigen is unknown.

The study's findings and limits: Accurate HLA-A and HLA-B prediction from TCR beta sequences was reported for most subjects. TCR beta V- and J-gene trimming, according to a later analysis, was linked to a missense DCLRE1C variant.

The J gene is TRBJ2-2, the V gene TRBV11-3; TRBD1 matches 8 bases. Sequenced material: PBMCs. The sequence came from a male donor in good health and CMV-seronegative. CDR3 sequence reads: CASSSGQGSVNTGELFF. In DNA form, the CDR3 reads TGTGCCAGCAGCTCAGGACAGGGATCGGTGAACACCGGGGAGCTGTTTTTT. Looking up the rest from reference TRBV11-3 and TRBJ2-2 gives the full variable domain: EAGVVQSPRYKIIEKKQPVAFWCNPISGHNTLYWYLQNLGQGPELLIRYENEEAVDDSQLPKDRFSAERLKGVDSTLKIQPAELGDSAVYLCASSSGQGSVNTGELFFGEGSRLTVL.